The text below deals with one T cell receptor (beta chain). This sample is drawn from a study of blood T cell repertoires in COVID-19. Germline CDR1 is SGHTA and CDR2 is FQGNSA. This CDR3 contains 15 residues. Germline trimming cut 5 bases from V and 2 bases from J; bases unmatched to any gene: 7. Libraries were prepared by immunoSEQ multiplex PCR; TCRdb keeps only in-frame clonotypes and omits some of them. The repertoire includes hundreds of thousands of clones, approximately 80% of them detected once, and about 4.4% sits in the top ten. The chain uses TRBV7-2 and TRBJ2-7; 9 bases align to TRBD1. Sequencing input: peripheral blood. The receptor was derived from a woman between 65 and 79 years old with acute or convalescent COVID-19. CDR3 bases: TGTGCCAGCAGCCCCCGGACAGGGGCCACCTACGAGCAGTACTTC. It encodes CASSPRTGATYEQYF.